The 21 T cell receptor beta chains given below trace back to one sample, sequenced in a study of blood T cell repertoires in COVID-19 (dated by TCRdb to 2020 to 2022). Receptor amplification or capture employed the immunoSEQ multiplex PCR assay. Entries here come from immuneACCESS through TCRdb and include only in-frame sequences with V and J called. Some clones fail to appear in such tables; in the studies checked, an unresolved V gene covers under half of the shortfall, and the cause of the remainder is unknown. The sample has about 36,000 clones on record, roughly 80% of them singletons. The ten most abundant clones make up roughly 2% of the sample. Sequencing was carried out using peripheral blood. The receptors stem from a man between 60 and 75 years old with active COVID-19.

The J gene is TRBJ1-1, the V gene TRBV6-1, with D unclear. V was shortened by 2 bases and J by 7 bases, with 11 bases between the two germline ends. This CDR3 contains 13 residues. Germline CDR1 reads MNHNS; CDR2 reads SASEGT. CDR3 loop: CASSEFSASEAFF. In DNA form, the CDR3 reads TGTGCCAGCAGTGAATTTTCCGCGAGTGAAGCTTTCTTT.

The V gene is TRBV18, the J gene TRBJ2-7; TRBD1 matches 9 bases. V dropped 3 bases and J dropped 4; count of bases not matched to a gene: 10. The CDR3 runs 16 residues. Germline-derived CDR1 and CDR2 are KGHSH and LQKENI. The CDR3 coding sequence is TGTGCCAGCTCACCCTCCCAAGTGACAGGGGGATACGAGCAGTACTTC. Amino acids: CASSPSQVTGGYEQYF. The complete variable domain, with remaining parts taken from reference TRBV18 and TRBJ2-7, reads NAGVMQNPRHLVRRRGQEARLRCSPMKGHSHVYWYRQLPEEGLKFMVYLQKENIIDESGMPKERFSAEFPKEGPSILRIQQVVRGDSAAYFCASSPSQVTGGYEQYFGPGTRLTVT.

This clone was seen only once. This rearrangement joins TRBV18 to TRBJ2-3; TRBD2 agrees at 12 bases. V lost 2 bases, J lost 0 bases, and 3 bases stayed unmatched. Looked up from germline, CDR1 is KGHSH and CDR2 is LQKENI. The CDR3 length is 17 residues. CDR3 coding DNA: TGTGCCAGCTCACCAAGACTAGCGGGGGAAAGCACAGATACGCAGTATTTT. This translates into CASSPRLAGESTDTQYF.

The CDR3 here is CASRGRDTKEAFF. The CDR3 nucleotides read TGTGCCAGCAGGGGCCGGGACACGAAAGAAGCTTTCTTT. The chain recombines TRBV6-5 with TRBJ1-1, with D possibly matching TRBD1 (6 bases). The CDR3 consists of 13 residues. CDR1 and CDR2 (germline): MNHEY, SVGAGI. V lost 6 bases and J lost 8, with 16 bases in between.

The chain uses TRBV29-1 and TRBJ1-1; D gene uncertain. Germline values: CDR1 SQVTM, CDR2 ANQGSEA. The CDR3 consists of 11 residues. Deletions cut 6 bases from V and 1 base from J, with 6 bases between. The CDR3 sequence: CSVLWNTEAFF. The CDR3, as DNA: TGCAGCGTCCTTTGGAACACTGAAGCTTTCTTT.

The sample holds a few counts of this clone. V gene TRBV18 combines with J gene TRBJ1-1, with 8 bases matching TRBD1. V shed 3 bases and J 4 bases; nucleotides not matched to a gene: 7. Germline V gives CDR1 KGHSH, CDR2 LQKENI. This CDR3 spans 15 amino acids. The CDR3 DNA follows: TGTGCCAGCTCACCGTACAGGGGGGAGGGCACTGAAGCTTTCTTT. Translated, it gives CASSPYRGEGTEAFF.

The chain is built from TRBV12-3 or TRBV12-4 and TRBJ1-4; 10 bases line up with TRBD1. The CDR3 loop spans 13 amino acids. J was trimmed by 8 bases and V by 5 bases; bases with no gene match: 2. The CDR3 loop is CASSRDRGEKLFF. In DNA, the CDR3 is TGTGCCAGCAGTCGGGACAGGGGAGAAAAACTGTTTTTT.

The chain carries TRBV30 and TRBJ2-7; 12 bases align to TRBD2. The germline V gene encodes CDR1 GTSNPN and CDR2 SVGIG (reference sequence). The CDR3 is 13 amino acids. The junction had 2 bases not matched to a gene; V was cut back by 4 bases and J by 4 bases. This CDR3 reads CAWKTSGRYEQYF. The CDR3 nucleotides read TGTGCCTGGAAAACTAGCGGGAGGTACGAGCAGTACTTC.

The chain joins TRBV29-1 to TRBJ2-1; 8 bases are a match to TRBD1. This CDR3 has 16 residues. J gave up 6 bases and V 3 bases, and 13 bases lay outside the gene matches. The germline V gene encodes CDR1 SQVTM and CDR2 ANQGSEA. CDR3 residues: CSVDRAGQEHSNEQFF. CDR3 nucleotide sequence: TGCAGCGTTGATCGCGCGGGACAGGAGCATTCCAATGAGCAGTTCTTC.

This clone was counted a single time. The chain is built from TRBV18 and TRBJ2-7; D possibly corresponds to TRBD1 (6 bases). The germline V gene encodes CDR1 KGHSH and CDR2 LQKENI. The germline V and J ends were trimmed by 1 base and 0 bases, with 13 bases remaining between them. The CDR3 covers 16 residues. The CDR3 nucleotides read TGTGCCAGCTCACCACAAGCAGGGGTCCACTCCTACGAGCAGTACTTC. Protein sequence: CASSPQAGVHSYEQYF.

The chain has TRBV4-3 and TRBJ2-7; D may be TRBD2 (6 bases). This CDR3 is 17 amino acids long. V dropped 0 bases and J dropped 0 bases, with 15 bases sitting between them. Germline V CDR1 and CDR2: LGHNA, YSLEER. The CDR3 reads CASSQDFAGGLSYEQYF. The CDR3 DNA reads TGCGCCAGCAGCCAAGATTTCGCCGGGGGACTCTCCTACGAGCAGTACTTC.

The V call is TRBV5-6, the J call TRBJ1-2; D uncertain. The CDR3 consists of 13 residues. V shed 4 bases and J shed 0 bases, with 7 bases lying between them. Germline CDR1 SGHDT, CDR2 YYEEEE. In DNA form, the CDR3 reads TGTGCCAGCAGCACCGACACTAACTATGGCTACACCTTC. Translated: CASSTDTNYGYTF.

V usage is TRBV7-2 and J usage is TRBJ1-4, with D tentatively TRBD1 (6 bases). The germline gives CDR1 SGHTA, CDR2 FQGNSA. The CDR3 extends over 14 amino acids. The V end was cut by 1 base, the J end by 5 bases, with 8 bases between. CDR3 sequence: CASSLGTENEKLFF. CDR3 in DNA: TGTGCCAGCAGCTTAGGGACAGAAAATGAAAAACTGTTTTTT.

The CDR3 DNA reads TGCAGCGTTCGACTAGGAAATACGCAGTATTTT. This codes for CSVRLGNTQYF. This sequence joins TRBV29-1 and TRBJ2-3, with D maybe TRBD2 (6 bases). The CDR3 runs 11 residues. With 5 bases removed from V and 7 bases from J, the gap between germline ends came to 10 bases. CDR1 is SQVTM and CDR2 is ANQGSEA in the germline V gene.

DNA for the CDR3: TGTGCCAGTAGTTGGCCCAATCAGCCCCAGCATTTT. Its protein product is CASSWPNQPQHF. The chain carries TRBV19 and TRBJ1-5, with D hard to call. Trimming took off 5 bases at V and 3 bases at J, with 5 bases between the two ends. The CDR3 has 12 residues. Germline V CDR1 and CDR2: LNHDA, SQIVND (reference sequence).

The chain has TRBV7-9 and TRBJ1-4; D remains unclear. The germline gives CDR1 SEHNR, CDR2 FQNEAQ (reference sequence). V lost 5 bases and J lost 3, with 10 bases in between. This CDR3 spans 14 amino acids. The CDR3 DNA reads TGTGCCAGCAGCCCGGAGGGAGCTAATGAAAAACTGTTTTTT. It specifies CASSPEGANEKLFF.

This clone was recorded only once. The chain employs TRBV27 and TRBJ2-7; D gene ambiguous. The CDR3 loop spans 11 amino acids. Trimming cost V 8 bases and J 0 bases, with 5 bases left between them. Per the germline V gene, CDR1 is MNHEY and CDR2 is SMNVEV (reference sequence). The CDR3 sequence is CASRSSYEQYF. Written as DNA, the CDR3 is TGTGCCAGCCGGAGCTCCTACGAGCAGTACTTC.

The chain couples TRBV12-3 or TRBV12-4 to TRBJ2-3; 7 nucleotides match TRBD2. There are 13 residues in the CDR3. Trimming took 7 bases from V and 6 from J; bases not matched to a gene: 7. As DNA, the CDR3 is TGTGCCAGCAACCTATGGGAGGGGGATACGCAGTATTTT. This sequence encodes CASNLWEGDTQYF.

This clone ranks as medium-sized. The chain has TRBV10-3 and TRBJ1-2; 9 positions match TRBD1. The CDR3 totals 15 residues. Trimming at V came to 4 bases and at J to 4 bases, leaving 7 bases not matched to a gene. Germline V CDR1 and CDR2: ENHRY, SYGVKD. The CDR3 region has the DNA TGTGCCATCAGTGGGGGACAGGGCTTCATCTATGGCTACACCTTC. Its translation is CAISGGQGFIYGYTF.

This chain joins TRBV19 and TRBJ2-1, with 9 bases fitting TRBD2. The J segment lost 1 base and the V segment lost 6 bases, leaving 13 bases of the junction unmatched. The CDR3 extends over 18 amino acids. CDR1 and CDR2 from the germline V gene are LNHDA and SQIVND (reference sequence). CDR3 sequence: CASSSEPGLAVSYNEQFF. In nucleotides, the CDR3 is TGTGCCAGTAGCAGCGAACCGGGACTAGCAGTTTCCTACAATGAGCAGTTCTTC. The whole variable domain, remainder taken from reference TRBV19 and TRBJ2-1, is DGGITQSPKYLFRKEGQNVTLSCEQNLNHDAMYWYRQDPGQGLRLIYYSQIVNDFQKGDIAEGYSVSREKKESFPLTVTSAQKNPTAFYLCASSSEPGLAVSYNEQFFGPGTRLTVL.

The genes are TRBV15 and TRBJ2-5, with D uncertain. Deletions cut 3 bases from V and 5 bases from J, with 13 bases between. The CDR3 is 14 residues long. The germline CDR1 and CDR2 sequences are LNHNV and YYDKDF (reference sequence). CDR3 loop: CATSSAQVGETQYF. CDR3 nucleotides: TGTGCCACCAGCAGCGCTCAGGTTGGGGAGACCCAGTACTTC.